A single sample is the source of the 17 T cell receptor beta chains below, sequenced in a study of neoadjuvant anti-PD-1 for oral cavity cancer. The repertoire was sequenced with immunoSEQ multiplex PCR; TCRdb's copy has only in-frame clones and lacks some. The data hold some 15,000 clones, with roughly 69% observed a single time. The sample here was PBMCs, taken before nivolumab (anti-PD-1) treatment. All receptors derive from a person between 40 and 85 years old with oral cavity squamous cell carcinoma.

The chain links TRBV6-5 to TRBJ2-1, with D unresolved. Germline CDR1 and CDR2: MNHEY and SVGAGI. The CDR3 spans 12 residues. V gave up 0 bases and J gave up 10 bases, with 7 bases separating them. Here the CDR3 DNA reads TGTGCCAGCAGTTACTCCCGTGGGGAGCAGTTCTTC. This sequence encodes CASSYSRGEQFF.

This clone was seen only a few times. The chain has TRBV5-4 and TRBJ1-5, with D possibly matching TRBD1 (5 bases). CDR3 length: 16 amino acids. The germline V gene has CDR1 SGHNT and CDR2 YYREEE (reference sequence). Trimming pared 1 base from V and 3 bases from J, leaving 14 bases between. The DNA of the CDR3 is TGTGCCAGCAGCTTGAGGGGCAGGATGATCAATCAGCCCCAGCATTTT. This sequence encodes CASSLRGRMINQPQHF.

For the CDR3, the DNA is TGTGCCTGGAGTTCAGCCTCCTACGAGCAGTACTTC. This encodes CAWSSASYEQYF. The chain couples TRBV30 to TRBJ2-7; no firm D call. The CDR3 consists of 12 residues. The V and J ends lost 2 bases and 0 bases respectively, with 5 bases between them. Germline lookup yields CDR1 GTSNPN and CDR2 SVGIG (reference sequence).

This chain links TRBV27 with TRBJ2-3, with 12 positions matching TRBD1. Germline V gives CDR1 MNHEY, CDR2 SMNVEV (reference sequence). This CDR3 spans 15 amino acids. Losses at the gene ends were 3 bases for V and 8 bases for J; bases not matched to a gene: 6. CDR3 protein: CASSLGQGALVTQYF. The DNA for the CDR3 is TGTGCCAGCAGTTTGGGACAGGGGGCGCTTGTTACGCAGTATTTT.

The rearrangement uses TRBV9 and TRBJ2-3; 9 bases agree with TRBD1. V shed 3 bases and J 6 bases; nucleotides not matched to a gene: 8. Germline V gene data show CDR1 as SGDLS and CDR2 as YYNGEE. This CDR3 contains 15 residues. CDR3 loop: CASSGDRVDFDTQYF. CDR3 coding DNA: TGTGCCAGCAGCGGGGACAGGGTTGATTTCGATACGCAGTATTTT.

The sample holds a few counts of this clone. This chain uses TRBV7-9 with TRBJ2-7; the D gene is possibly TRBD1 (5 bases). The germline V gene has CDR1 SEHNR and CDR2 FQNEAQ (reference sequence). This CDR3 spans 13 amino acids. Trimming removed 7 bases at V and 0 bases at J, with 10 bases between. The CDR3 region has the DNA TGTGCCAGCACTGATGACAGCTCCTACGAGCAGTACTTC. This gives the protein CASTDDSSYEQYF.

The table lists this clone with a count of one. This sequence joins TRBV7-9 and TRBJ2-7; 10 bases agree with TRBD1. V shed 4 bases and J 7 bases; nucleotides not matched to a gene: 10. The CDR3 is 15 residues long. Per germline, CDR1 SEHNR and CDR2 FQNEAQ (reference sequence). The DNA for the CDR3 is TGTGCCAGCAGCTCCCTCCCGGACAGGGGGGGAGAGCAGTACTTC. As protein: CASSSLPDRGGEQYF. The full variable domain, rest sourced from reference TRBV7-9 and TRBJ2-7, is DTGVSQNPRHKITKRGQNVTFRCDPISEHNRLYWYRQTLGQGPEFLTYFQNEAQLEKSRLLSDRFSAERPKGSFSTLEIQRTEQGDSAMYLCASSSLPDRGGEQYFGPGTRLTVT.

V and J are TRBV10-1 and TRBJ1-6, with D unresolved. In germline, CDR1 is WNHNN, CDR2 SYGVQD (reference sequence). The CDR3 spans 11 residues. Trimming removed 3 bases from V and 10 bases from J, with 4 bases in between. Written as DNA, the CDR3 is TGCGCCAGCAGTGAAGCATCACCCCTCCACTTT. Translating it yields CASSEASPLHF.

This chain joins TRBV4-1 and TRBJ2-7, with TRBD2 matching 7 bases. The CDR3 contains 15 residues. The germline gives CDR1 MGHRA, CDR2 YSYEKL. V lost 1 base and J lost 4; bases outside the gene matches: 7. CDR3 coding DNA: TGCGCCAGCAGCCAAGGTAGCGGGCCTTTATACGAGCAGTACTTC. This translates into CASSQGSGPLYEQYF.

The chain uses TRBV5-6 and TRBJ2-3, with D possibly being TRBD1 or TRBD2 (5 bases each). Per germline, CDR1 SGHDT and CDR2 YYEEEE. With 0 bases removed from V and 3 bases from J, the gap between germline ends came to 8 bases. This CDR3 has 14 amino acids. The CDR3 nucleotides are TGTGCCAGCAGCTTGGACGGGGCTACAGATACGCAGTATTTT. It translates to CASSLDGATDTQYF.

The rearrangement links TRBV10-3 to TRBJ1-1; D gene unclear. The CDR3 sequence is 15 residues long. V gave up 2 bases and J gave up 6 bases, with 16 bases separating them. Germline-derived CDR1 and CDR2 are ENHRY and SYGVKD. The CDR3 sequence: CAISENAGGPAEAFF. The CDR3 DNA is TGTGCCATCAGTGAGAATGCAGGAGGGCCCGCTGAAGCTTTCTTT.

This clone was observed once. The rearrangement links TRBV4-2 to TRBJ1-2, with a tentative D call TRBD1 (5 bases). From germline, CDR1 is LGHNA and CDR2 YNFKEQ. The CDR3 contains 20 residues. V was clipped by 4 bases and J by 7 bases, with 34 bases between them. Here the CDR3 reads CASSPQISGRGVRYSFGYTF. The CDR3 coding sequence is TGTGCCAGCAGCCCACAAATAAGCGGAAGGGGCGTTCGATACAGTTTTGGCTACACCTTC.

This clone was counted between two and nine times. The chain couples TRBV21-1 to TRBJ1-3. TRBV21-1 is termed a pseudogene. The CDR3 runs to 14 residues. The CDR3 DNA follows: TGTGCCAGCAGCGAAGGAGTATTGGCAGACACCATATATTTT. Protein sequence: CASSEGVLADTIYF.

The chain uses TRBV12-5 and TRBJ1-5; no firm D call. The CDR3 consists of 12 residues. Germline V gene sequence: CDR1 LGHNT, CDR2 FRNRAP. Trimming removed 1 base at V and 7 bases at J, with 5 bases between. CDR3 nucleotides: TGTGCTAGTGGTTTGGGAGGGCAGCCCCAGCATTTT. This translates into CASGLGGQPQHF. The full variable domain, rest sourced from reference TRBV12-5 and TRBJ1-5, is DARVTQTPRHKVTEMGQEVTMRCQPILGHNTVFWYRQTMMQGLELLAYFRNRAPLDDSGMPKDRFSAEMPDATLATLKIQPSEPRDSAVYFCASGLGGQPQHFGDGTRLSIL.

This clone was seen only a few times. V and J are TRBV11-2 and TRBJ2-1, with 10 positions matching TRBD1. The CDR3 loop spans 15 amino acids. CDR1 is SGHAT, CDR2 FQNNGV, per germline. Germline trimming cut 6 bases from V and 5 bases from J; bases unmatched to any gene: 7. CDR3 loop: CASSHVGQGNNEQFF. CDR3 coding DNA: TGTGCCAGCAGTCATGTGGGACAGGGGAACAATGAGCAGTTCTTC.

The V gene is TRBV5-1, the J gene TRBJ2-5; the D gene is possibly TRBD1 (5 bases). The CDR3 is made up of 14 amino acids. Germline CDR1 is SGHRS and CDR2 is YFSETQ. The V end was cut by 7 bases, the J end by 5 bases, with 18 bases between. The CDR3 here is CASCRTTRAETQYF. The CDR3 DNA reads as TGCGCCAGCTGCAGGACAACCAGAGCTGAGACCCAGTACTTC.

The chain joins TRBV5-6 to TRBJ2-7, with TRBD2 as a possible D gene (6 bases). Germline loops: CDR1 SGHDT, CDR2 YYEEEE. V lost 6 bases and J lost 1, with 14 bases in between. This CDR3 is built from 14 residues. The CDR3 loop reads CASNRASASYEQYF. DNA of the CDR3: TGTGCCAGCAATCGGGCTAGCGCTTCCTACGAGCAGTACTTC.